One and the same sample provided the 18 T cell receptor beta chains below, sequenced in a study of blood T cells in healthy people across ages. For the second PCR, which ran for about 6 to 11 cycles, a sample-barcoded 5' primer and a J-beta primer mix were used. TCRdb used MiXCR to reprocess the 5' RACE reads, holding one entry per CDR3 protein. The data show about 1.5 million distinct CDR3 sequences, 40% to 45% seen once. The sample taken for sequencing was blood. The receptors originated from a woman aged 18-30 years in good health.

This clonotype was observed a few times. The chain is built from TRBV7-9 and TRBJ2-7, with D tentatively TRBD1 (6 bases). CDR1 and CDR2 (germline): SEHNR, FQNEAQ (reference sequence). The V end was cut by 4 bases, the J end by 0 bases, with 16 bases between. This CDR3 is 16 amino acids long. CDR3 DNA: TGTGCCAGCAGCTCCAGTCCCACAGGGTTCTCCTACGAGCAGTACTTC. Translation gives CASSSSPTGFSYEQYF.

This clonotype has only a few counts. This rearrangement joins TRBV7-2 to TRBJ1-4; 7 nucleotides match TRBD1. The CDR3 loop spans 16 amino acids. CDR1 SGHTA and CDR2 FQGNSA come from the germline V gene. V was pared by 3 bases and J by 8 bases, with 12 bases of the junction left unmatched. In DNA form, the CDR3 reads TGTGCCAGCAGCTTGGAGGGGGCGGGATGGGACGAAAAACTGTTTTTT. It yields the protein CASSLEGAGWDEKLFF.

This clonotype was detected only once. The chain couples TRBV18 to TRBJ1-5; no reliable D call. The CDR3 is 13 residues long. Germline V gives CDR1 KGHSH, CDR2 LQKENI. Trimming pared 3 bases from V and 3 bases from J, leaving 6 bases between. The DNA of the CDR3 is TGTGCCAGCTCACCCTCAGACAATCAGCCCCAGCATTTT. Its protein is CASSPSDNQPQHF.

The chain links TRBV29-1 to TRBJ1-4, with D possibly TRBD1 on 6 matching bases. Per the germline V gene, CDR1 is SQVTM and CDR2 is ANQGSEA. This CDR3 is 13 amino acids long. V dropped 7 bases and J dropped 3 bases, with 12 bases sitting between them. The CDR3 DNA reads TGCAGCGGCCTCAGGGGCCCTAATGAAAAACTGTTTTTT. This encodes CSGLRGPNEKLFF.

This clonotype was found many times. The chain recombines TRBV27 with TRBJ2-1; TRBD2 aligns across 7 bases. The length of the CDR3 is 16 residues. Unmatched junction bases numbered 7, after V lost 5 bases and J lost 0 bases. Germline lookup yields CDR1 MNHEY and CDR2 SMNVEV (reference sequence). CDR3 protein: CASSLLGGSSYNEQFF. CDR3 nucleotides: TGTGCCAGCAGTCTCCTTGGCGGGAGCTCCTACAATGAGCAGTTCTTC.

The CDR3 region has the DNA TGTGCCAGCAGCCCTGCCCCGACAGCCACCGAGACCCAGTACTTC. Amino acid sequence: CASSPAPTATETQYF. V usage is TRBV7-2 and J usage is TRBJ2-4; a weak D match, TRBD1 (5 bases). The end of the DNA aligns better with TRBJ2-5, so the J call may be wrong. The CDR3 runs to 15 residues. Germline V gene lookup returns CDR1 SGHTA and CDR2 FQGNSA.

The chain carries TRBV7-2 and TRBJ1-1; the D is unclear. V lost 2 bases and J lost 2, with 15 bases in between. This CDR3 is 16 amino acids long. Germline assignment: CDR1 SGHTA and CDR2 FQGNSA. The DNA for the CDR3 is TGTGCCAGCAGCTTAATCGCGACGAGACCTAACACTGAAGCTTTCTTT. It encodes CASSLIATRPNTEAFF. The entire variable domain, with the rest obtained from reference TRBV7-2 and TRBJ1-1, is as follows: GAGVSQSPSNKVTEKGKDVELRCDPISGHTALYWYRQSLGQGLEFLIYFQGNSAPDKSGLPSDRFSAERTGGSVSTLTIQRTQQEDSAVYLCASSLIATRPNTEAFFGQGTRLTVV.

The V gene is TRBV20-1, the J gene TRBJ2-1; unclear D gene. The V gene lost 4 bases and the J gene lost 6 bases, with 13 bases spanning the gap. This CDR3 region has 13 residues. Germline V gene lookup returns CDR1 DFQATT and CDR2 SNEGSKA (reference sequence). The CDR3 DNA reads as TGCAGTGCTACCCAGGATAGGACCAATGAGCAGTTCTTC. Encoded protein: CSATQDRTNEQFF.

The chain combines TRBV20-1 with TRBJ1-1, with D tentatively TRBD1 (5 bases). This CDR3 region has 13 residues. Trimming stripped 1 base from V and 1 base from J, with 7 bases between. Germline V gives CDR1 DFQATT, CDR2 SNEGSKA (reference sequence). The CDR3 loop reads CSARGTWNTEAFF. The CDR3 DNA sequence: TGCAGTGCTAGAGGGACATGGAACACTGAAGCTTTCTTT.

The chain combines TRBV7-8 with TRBJ2-3; D gene uncertain. Germline CDR1 SGHVS, CDR2 FQNEAQ. Trimming pared 11 bases from V and 6 bases from J, leaving 12 bases between. The length of the CDR3 is 11 residues. CDR3 sequence: CASVAVDTQYF. The CDR3, as DNA: TGTGCCTCTGTAGCCGTGGATACGCAGTATTTT.

The V and J genes are TRBV28 and TRBJ2-3, with 7 bases identical to TRBD2. Germline CDR1 and CDR2: MDHEN and SYDVKM. The CDR3 is made up of 12 amino acids. V lost 10 bases, J lost 6 bases, and 7 bases stayed unmatched. This chain's CDR3 is CANRAGRDTQYF. The CDR3 nucleotides are TGTGCCAACAGAGCGGGGCGGGATACGCAGTATTTT.

The V gene is TRBV27, the J gene TRBJ1-4; D gene unclear. With 8 bases removed from V and 0 bases from J, the gap between germline ends came to 10 bases. The CDR3 runs 14 residues. CDR1 and CDR2 from the germline V gene are MNHEY and SMNVEV (reference sequence). CDR3 region: CASGFLATNEKLFF. For the CDR3, the DNA is TGTGCCAGCGGGTTCCTAGCAACTAATGAAAAACTGTTTTTT.

The V call is TRBV29-1, the J call TRBJ1-2, with 7 bases fitting TRBD1. The V and J ends lost 6 bases and 6 bases, in that order; junction bases with no gene match: 10. This CDR3 has 13 residues. Germline V gene sequence: CDR1 SQVTM, CDR2 ANQGSEA. This CDR3 reads CSVKTDRSNGYTF. In DNA form, the CDR3 reads TGCAGCGTAAAAACGGACAGGAGTAATGGCTACACCTTC.

The genes are TRBV12-5 and TRBJ1-1; 8 bases align to TRBD1. The CDR3 contains 14 residues. V was clipped by 5 bases and J by 1 base; unmatched bases: 3. CDR1 and CDR2 from the germline V gene are LGHNT and FRNRAP. For the CDR3, the DNA is TGTGCTAGTGGTACCGGACAGGGGAACACTGAAGCTTTCTTT. Translated: CASGTGQGNTEAFF.

The rearrangement joins TRBV5-1 to TRBJ2-1; D unclear. Germline V gene lookup returns CDR1 SGHRS and CDR2 YFSETQ. Trimming shortened V by 3 bases and J by 2 bases, and 12 bases separated the two germline ends. The CDR3 runs 15 residues. The CDR3, as DNA: TGCGCCAGCAGCTCAGACACCCAAGCCTACAATGAGCAGTTCTTC. It encodes CASSSDTQAYNEQFF.

The rearrangement uses TRBV30 and TRBJ2-1, with 7 nucleotides matching TRBD1. This CDR3 is 14 amino acids long. After removal of 3 bases from V and 2 bases from J, the junction contained 4 bases not matched to a gene. Germline V CDR1 and CDR2: GTSNPN, SVGIG (reference sequence). The CDR3 bases are TGTGCCTGGAGCCGGGACAGTCCCTACAATGAGCAGTTCTTC. The encoded protein is CAWSRDSPYNEQFF. The full variable domain, rest sourced from reference TRBV30 and TRBJ2-1, is SQTIHQWPATLVQPVGSPLSLECTVEGTSNPNLYWYRQAAGRGLQLLFYSVGIGQISSEVPQNLSASRPQDRQFILSSKKLLLSDSGFYLCAWSRDSPYNEQFFGPGTRLTVL.

The J gene is TRBJ2-1, the V gene TRBV3-1; D assignment may be TRBD1 or TRBD2 (6 bases each). The germline V and J ends were trimmed by 4 bases and 2 bases, with 12 bases remaining between them. The V gene's germline CDR1 is LGHDT and CDR2 YNNKEL (reference sequence). The CDR3 loop spans 15 amino acids. The chain's CDR3 is CASSPGASTYNEQFF. The CDR3 nucleotides read TGTGCCAGCAGCCCGGGGGCCAGTACCTACAATGAGCAGTTCTTC.

This clonotype was counted a few times. The chain uses TRBV15 and TRBJ2-5; D is unresolved. The length of the CDR3 is 15 residues. The germline CDR1 and CDR2 sequences are LNHNV and YYDKDF (reference sequence). V was cut by 0 bases and J by 4 bases, with 12 bases left in between. The CDR3 protein is CATSRDFTGSETQYF. In DNA, the CDR3 is TGTGCCACCAGCAGAGATTTTACCGGTTCAGAGACCCAGTACTTC.